These T cell receptor beta chains were read from a single sample in a study of T-cell reconstitution after alpha-beta-depleted transplantation in children. From the PCR reads, TCRdb called clonotypes with MiXCR, one entry per CDR3 protein. The sample consists of some 450,000 distinct CDR3 sequences, roughly two fifths of them appearing once. This material consisted of PBMCs, taken before TCRalphabeta/CD19-depleted stem cell transplant. The receptors were gathered from a girl aged 2-9 years with aplastic anemia, due to receive a stem cell transplant. Each CDR3 is given with its conserved first and last residue. A D gene is named only where the DNA matches it firmly. Clone size is shown for a subset of rows, as once, few, many or a class of expanded clone.

cdr3_aa | cdr3_nt | v_call | d_call | j_call | clone_size
CASSSQGARLNGYTF | TGTGCCAGCAGTTCACAGGGGGCGAGATTGAATGGCTACACCTTC | TRBV12-3/TRBV12-4 | TRBD1 | TRBJ1-2 | few
CASSREASGGASTDTQYF | TGCGCCAGCAGCCGGGAGGCTAGCGGGGGGGCCAGCACAGATACGCAGTATTTT | TRBV4-1 | TRBD2 | TRBJ2-3 | few
CASSFNQNYEQYF | TGTGCCAGCAGCTTTAACCAGAACTACGAGCAGTACTTC | TRBV11-2 | - | TRBJ2-7 | few
CASRYGLAGRTDTQYF | TGTGCCAGCAGGTACGGACTAGCGGGGCGCACAGATACGCAGTATTTT | TRBV28 | TRBD2 | TRBJ2-3 | -
CATSRGGGGQQETQYF | TGTGCCACCAGCAGAGGGGGGGGAGGGCAACAAGAGACCCAGTACTTC | TRBV15 | TRBD2 | TRBJ2-5 | many
CASAWVGNTEAFF | TGCGCCTCGGCTTGGGTCGGGAACACTGAAGCTTTCTTT | TRBV4-1 | - | TRBJ1-1 | many
CSASQLDQPQHF | TGCAGTGCTAGCCAGTTAGATCAGCCCCAGCATTTT | TRBV20-1 | - | TRBJ1-5 | -
CASSPPGGTRETQYF | TGTGCCAGCAGCCCCCCCGGCGGGACCAGAGAGACCCAGTACTTC | TRBV6-1 | - | TRBJ2-5 | -
CASSESLGLAGSSSYNEQFF | TGTGCCAGCAGTGAATCCCTAGGACTAGCGGGTTCGAGCTCCTACAATGAGCAGTTCTTC | TRBV2 | TRBD2 | TRBJ2-1 | -
CASSSRDPISYNEQFF | TGTGCCAGCAGTAGCCGGGACCCCATCTCCTACAATGAGCAGTTCTTC | TRBV12-3/TRBV12-4 | - | TRBJ2-1 | -
CSARPREVRLGPPDTQYF | TGCAGTGCTAGACCCCGGGAGGTGAGACTGGGGCCCCCGGATACGCAGTATTTT | TRBV20-1 | TRBD2 | TRBJ2-3 | many
CSVGGNPGELFF | TGCAGCGTTGGGGGGAACCCCGGGGAGCTGTTTTTT | TRBV29-1 | - | TRBJ2-2 | -
CASSPGGTSGSYEQYF | TGTGCCAGCAGCCCCGGGGGGACTAGCGGTTCCTACGAGCAGTACTTC | TRBV7-9 | TRBD2 | TRBJ2-7 | few
CASRVTDLTGELFF | TGTGCCAGCAGGGTGACGGATCTCACCGGGGAGCTGTTTTTT | TRBV12-3/TRBV12-4 | - | TRBJ2-2 | -
CATRGQGDTGELFF | TGTGCCACCAGAGGACAGGGTGATACCGGGGAGCTGTTTTTT | TRBV24-1 | TRBD1 | TRBJ2-2 | many
CAISAPGQGRYEQYF | TGTGCCATCAGTGCACCGGGACAGGGGCGCTACGAGCAGTACTTC | TRBV10-3 | TRBD1 | TRBJ2-7 | few
CASSATGNRELFF | TGCGCCAGCAGCGCCACAGGGAACCGGGAGCTGTTTTTT | TRBV5-1 | - | TRBJ2-2 | -
CASSYPSNYGYTF | TGTGCCAGCAGCTACCCATCTAACTATGGCTACACCTTC | TRBV5-6 | - | TRBJ1-2 | many
CASRPVPGLASEQYF | TGTGCCAGCAGACCTGTACCGGGACTAGCGAGCGAGCAGTACTTC | TRBV7-2 | TRBD2 | TRBJ2-7 | many
CASSSSGGALEQYF | TGTGCCAGCAGTTCTAGCGGGGGGGCCTTAGAGCAGTACTTC | TRBV12-3/TRBV12-4 | TRBD2 | TRBJ2-7 | -
CSVARGGETQYF | TGCAGCGTGGCGAGAGGTGGCGAGACCCAGTACTTC | TRBV29-1 | - | TRBJ2-5 | many
CASSLAGAQPQHF | TGTGCCAGCAGCTTAGCGGGTGCTCAGCCCCAGCATTTT | TRBV11-2 | - | TRBJ1-5 | few
CASSLDSVGYEQYF | TGCGCCAGCAGCCTCGACTCCGTCGGCTACGAGCAGTACTTC | TRBV4-1 | - | TRBJ2-7 | -
CASSPREDNEQFF | TGTGCCAGCAGTCCCCGGGAGGACAATGAGCAGTTCTTC | TRBV28 | TRBD2 | TRBJ2-1 | -
CASSLVRTSGGYEQYF | TGTGCCAGCAGCTTAGTGAGGACTAGCGGGGGGTACGAGCAGTACTTC | TRBV7-2 | TRBD2 | TRBJ2-7 | -
CASSGTGGHHPQHF | TGTGCCAGCAGCGGGACAGGTGGGCATCATCCCCAGCATTTT | TRBV7-9 | TRBD1 | TRBJ1-5 | -
CASLPGSGANVLTF | TGTGCCAGCCTCCCGGGCTCCGGGGCCAACGTCCTGACTTTC | TRBV6-2/TRBV6-3 | - | TRBJ2-6 | -
CASSLGWSRTQYF | TGTGCCAGCAGCTTGGGATGGTCGCGGACCCAGTACTTC | TRBV5-6 | - | TRBJ2-5 | -
CASSFSGDRSYEQYF | TGCGCCAGCAGCTTCTCAGGGGACAGGTCCTACGAGCAGTACTTC | TRBV5-1 | TRBD1 | TRBJ2-7 | -
CSATGPRRSTGELFF | TGCAGTGCTACGGGCCCTAGAAGAAGCACCGGGGAGCTGTTTTTT | TRBV20-1 | - | TRBJ2-2 | -
CASSSRQSGRETQYF | TGCGCCAGCAGCTCTAGACAATCTGGGAGGGAGACCCAGTACTTC | TRBV5-1 | - | TRBJ2-5 | many
CATMAPGGSQPQHF | TGTGCCACCATGGCTCCAGGGGGCAGTCAGCCCCAGCATTTT | TRBV15 | TRBD1 | TRBJ1-5 | -
CASLEGEVNQPQHF | TGTGCCAGCCTGGAGGGTGAGGTCAATCAGCCCCAGCATTTT | TRBV28 | - | TRBJ1-5 | once
CASSLPYRGPNTEAFF | TGTGCCAGCAGCTTACCATACAGGGGTCCGAACACTGAAGCTTTCTTT | TRBV7-9 | TRBD1 | TRBJ1-1 | few
CASSHGTTPETQYF | TGTGCCAGCTCGCACGGGACTACCCCAGAGACCCAGTACTTC | TRBV18 | TRBD2 | TRBJ2-5 | -
CASSRVTSGQETQYF | TGTGCCAGCAGCCGAGTGACTAGCGGGCAAGAGACCCAGTACTTC | TRBV7-9 | TRBD2 | TRBJ2-5 | -
CASSLDRDAEAFF | TGTGCCAGCAGCCTGGACAGGGACGCTGAAGCTTTCTTT | TRBV6-1 | TRBD1 | TRBJ1-1 | many
CASSPGTVGEKLFF | TGCGCCAGCAGTCCCGGGACAGTAGGGGAAAAACTGTTTTTT | TRBV5-1 | TRBD1 | TRBJ1-4 | many
CSASSFGVTGGARGGYTF | TGCAGTGCTAGTAGCTTCGGGGTAACAGGGGGCGCACGAGGCGGCTACACCTTC | TRBV20-1 | TRBD1 | TRBJ1-2 | -
CAGRMTGGDTEAFF | TGTGCCGGCAGGATGACAGGGGGGGACACTGAAGCTTTCTTT | TRBV27 | TRBD1 | TRBJ1-1 | -
CASSYSRVLNSPLHF | TGTGCCAGCAGTTACTCTCGGGTCCTGAATTCACCCCTCCACTTT | TRBV6-5 | - | TRBJ1-6 | few